These 22 T cell receptor beta chains were sequenced from one sample in a study of T cells in Graves' hyperthyroidism and ophthalmopathy. Template material for amplifying TCR beta CDR3 regions consisted of RNA transcripts. With the HTBI primer set, the TCR CDR3 went through a first round of RT-PCR. MiXCR, applied by TCRdb to the multiplex PCR reads, yields one record per CDR3 protein. The repertoire has roughly 570,000 distinct CDR3 sequences, more than 45% of them found once; the top ten carry about 7.8%. The sample taken for sequencing was peripheral blood or thyroid tissue (not recorded which). All receptors derive from a woman between 18 and 30 years old with Graves' hyperthyroidism.

The rearrangement joins TRBV29-1 to TRBJ2-1; no firm D call. The V and J ends lost 7 bases and 9 bases respectively, with 10 bases between them. This CDR3 is built from 10 residues. From germline, CDR1 is SQVTM and CDR2 ANQGSEA. Here the CDR3 DNA reads TGCAGCGGGTATATTGGTGAGCAGTTCTTC. Its translation: CSGYIGEQFF.

This clonotype was recorded at least ten times. The chain couples TRBV6-5 to TRBJ1-1, with D perhaps TRBD1 (6 bases). Germline-derived CDR1 and CDR2 are MNHEY and SVGAGI. The CDR3 is made up of 12 amino acids. V shed 8 bases and J shed 2 bases, with 9 bases lying between them. The CDR3 DNA reads as TGTGCCAGCGGGACAATTAACACTGAAGCTTTCTTT. As protein: CASGTINTEAFF.

V and J are TRBV30 and TRBJ1-2; TRBD1 agrees at 9 bases. The germline V gene has CDR1 GTSNPN and CDR2 SVGIG (reference sequence). The CDR3 loop spans 14 amino acids. Germline trimming cut 7 bases from V and 3 bases from J; bases unmatched to any gene: 9. The CDR3 region has the DNA TGTGCCTCAACAAACAGGGGGCCCGACTATGGCTACACCTTC. Protein sequence: CASTNRGPDYGYTF.

About this clonotype itself: A single base separates this from a much larger clone, so it may be a read error. This sequence joins TRBV27 and TRBJ2-7; tentative D call: TRBD2 (5 bases). The CDR3 is made up of 15 amino acids. Germline CDR1 reads MNHEY; CDR2 reads SMNVEV (reference sequence). The CDR3 bases are TGTGCCAGCAGTGAAGCGTCGGGAAACTCCTACGTGCAGTACTTC. It yields the protein CASSEASGNSYVQYF.

The genes are TRBV7-9 and TRBJ1-4; TRBD1 might be the D (5 bases). The CDR3 length is 16 residues. From germline, CDR1 is SEHNR and CDR2 FQNEAQ (reference sequence). Trimming stripped 1 base from V and 5 bases from J, with 14 bases between. The CDR3 DNA reads as TGTGCCAGCAGCTTAGGCGGGGGATCGTCCAATGAAAAACTGTTTTTT. Translated, it gives CASSLGGGSSNEKLFF.

The gene calls are TRBV4-2 and TRBJ1-2; TRBD1 matches at 7 bases. The CDR3 sequence is 15 residues long. Germline CDR1 and CDR2: LGHNA and YNFKEQ. Losses at the gene ends were 0 bases for V and 2 bases for J; bases not matched to a gene: 3. CDR3 nucleotides: TGTGCCAGCAGCCAAGAGGGGACAGAGAACTATGGCTACACCTTC. This gives the protein CASSQEGTENYGYTF.

In this sample, this clonotype turned up many times. The chain recombines TRBV12-3 or TRBV12-4 with TRBJ1-2, with TRBD1 as a possible D gene (6 bases). V lost 0 bases, J lost 2 bases, and 10 bases lay in between. This CDR3 comprises 15 residues. This CDR3 reads CASSLAQGRNYGYTF. CDR3 coding DNA: TGTGCCAGCAGTTTAGCCCAGGGGAGAAACTATGGCTACACCTTC.

V gene TRBV29-1 combines with J gene TRBJ1-1; D gene ambiguous. The V gene's germline CDR1 is SQVTM and CDR2 ANQGSEA. The CDR3 consists of 14 residues. Between the trimmed V and J ends, which lost 5 bases and 2 bases, there was a span of 15 bases. CDR3 sequence reads: CSVKEAKRNTEAFF. The CDR3 DNA sequence: TGCAGCGTTAAGGAGGCGAAAAGAAACACTGAAGCTTTCTTT.

The sample holds many counts of this clonotype. V gene TRBV25-1 combines with J gene TRBJ1-1, with D perhaps TRBD1 (5 bases). The V gene's germline CDR1 is MGHDK and CDR2 SYGVNS. This CDR3 is 14 amino acids long. Trimming shortened V by 4 bases and J by 5 bases, and 14 bases separated the two germline ends. CDR3 DNA sequence: TGTGCCAGCAGTGGGAGGAGGGGAGGAACTGAAGCTTTCTTT. This codes for CASSGRRGGTEAFF.

The chain couples TRBV29-1 to TRBJ2-2, with D possibly matching TRBD2 (6 bases). CDR1 and CDR2 from the germline V gene are SQVTM and ANQGSEA. This CDR3 has 13 amino acids. V shed 3 bases and J shed 3 bases, with 8 bases lying between them. CDR3 sequence reads: CSVDGEDTGELFF. The DNA of the CDR3 is TGCAGCGTTGATGGGGAGGACACCGGGGAGCTGTTTTTT.

This chain connects TRBV6-5 to TRBJ1-4; D may be TRBD1 (5 bases). This CDR3 has 12 residues. V was cut by 7 bases and J by 5 bases, with 8 bases left in between. Germline-derived CDR1 and CDR2 are MNHEY and SVGAGI. The DNA for the CDR3 is TGTGCCAGCAATCCAGGGAATGAAAAACTGTTTTTT. Amino acid sequence: CASNPGNEKLFF.

This rearrangement joins TRBV20-1 to TRBJ2-7; TRBD2 matches 8 bases. This CDR3 has 15 residues. Germline CDR1 DFQATT, CDR2 SNEGSKA (reference sequence). V gave up 6 bases and J gave up 7 bases; unmatched junction bases: 17. In nucleotides, the CDR3 is TGCAGTGCCCAAGGGGAGGGACTAGTTTATCCGGAGCAGTACTTC. This sequence encodes CSAQGEGLVYPEQYF.

Comment on this clonotype: Just one base apart from a much larger clone, this may be a read error. The CDR3 loop reads CANSDREKLFF. DNA for the CDR3: TGTGCCAACAGTGACAGGGAAAAACTGTTTTTT. The chain employs TRBV2 and TRBJ1-4, with D perhaps TRBD1 (6 bases). Germline CDR1 and CDR2: SNHLY and FYNNEI. The CDR3 totals 11 residues.

The chain recombines TRBV11-2 with TRBJ1-1, with no clear D. The CDR3 runs 13 residues. V was cut by 9 bases and J by 4 bases, with 15 bases left in between. CDR1 is SGHAT and CDR2 is FQNNGV in the germline V gene. The DNA for the CDR3 is TGTGCCAGAGATCCGAGGGTAACCACTGAAGCTTTCTTT. This translates into CARDPRVTTEAFF.

The rearrangement uses TRBV6-5 and TRBJ1-6, with D unresolved. Between the trimmed V and J ends, which lost 5 bases and 14 bases, there was a span of 10 bases. The germline gives CDR1 MNHEY, CDR2 SVGAGI. The CDR3 consists of 11 residues. CDR3: CASSLSGSLHF. In DNA, the CDR3 is TGTGCCAGCAGTCTATCGGGATCCCTCCACTTT.

This clonotype was picked up many times. In DNA, the CDR3 is TGTGCCAGCAGTCCAGGGGCGTTTAATGAAAAACTGTTTTTT. Translating gives CASSPGAFNEKLFF. This chain uses TRBV27 with TRBJ1-4, with D perhaps matching TRBD1 (6 bases). Germline V gene data show CDR1 as MNHEY and CDR2 as SMNVEV (reference sequence). CDR3 length: 14 amino acids. V was shortened by 5 bases and J by 4 bases, with 11 bases between the two germline ends.

This clonotype was seen more than once but under ten times. This may arise from a read error, as a much more abundant clone is one base away. This rearrangement joins TRBV11-2 to TRBJ2-5; D is perhaps TRBD1 (6 bases). This CDR3 has 15 amino acids. CDR1 and CDR2 (germline): SGHAT, FQNNGV. The CDR3 sequence is CASSLGGQSRETQHF. The CDR3 nucleotides read TGTGCCAGCAGCTTAGGAGGACAGTCTCGAGAGACCCAGCACTTC.

Regarding this clonotype: A much larger clone lies one base from this, so it may be a read error. J is TRBJ1-3 and V is TRBV5-4; no firm D call. Germline loops: CDR1 SGHNT, CDR2 YYREEE (reference sequence). This CDR3 spans 14 amino acids. The CDR3 DNA reads TGTGCCAGCAGCTTTAAGGGCTCTGGAAACACCATGTATTTT. Protein sequence: CASSFKGSGNTMYF. Supplemented by reference TRBV5-4 and TRBJ1-3, the full variable domain reads ETGVTQSPTHLIKTRGQQVTLRCSSQSGHNTVSWYQQALGQGPQFIFQYYREEENGRGNFPPRFSGLQFPNYSSELNVNALELDDSALYLCASSFKGSGNTMYFGEGSWLTVV.

In this sample, this clonotype turned up many times. The V call is TRBV19, the J call TRBJ2-7; no definite D call. The CDR3 has 14 amino acids. V lost 4 bases and J 4 bases, leaving 14 bases between the germline ends. From germline, CDR1 is LNHDA and CDR2 SQIVND (reference sequence). This CDR3 reads CASSRSAGEYEQYF. The CDR3 coding sequence is TGTGCCAGTAGTAGGTCGGCAGGAGAATACGAGCAGTACTTC.

A single count supports this clonotype. The chain recombines TRBV2 with TRBJ1-5, with 8 bases fitting TRBD1. The V gene end was trimmed by 3 bases and the J gene end by 5 bases; junction bases not matched to a gene: 3. This CDR3 region has 14 residues. The germline V gene encodes CDR1 SNHLY and CDR2 FYNNEI. The CDR3 sequence is CASSESGQDQPQHF. As DNA, the CDR3 is TGTGCCAGCAGTGAGTCGGGACAGGATCAGCCCCAGCATTTT.

The chain joins TRBV7-9 to TRBJ2-1; possible D gene TRBD2, 5 bases. This CDR3 is built from 14 residues. Trimming took off 1 base at V and 8 bases at J, with 12 bases between the two ends. The germline gives CDR1 SEHNR, CDR2 FQNEAQ (reference sequence). CDR3 DNA: TGTGCCAGCAGCTTAGAACTCGGGAAGGATGAGCAGTTCTTC. It yields the protein CASSLELGKDEQFF.

This clonotype was seen many times. The V and J genes are TRBV7-8 and TRBJ1-3; tentatively, D is TRBD1 (6 bases). CDR3 length equals 15 residues. The germline gives CDR1 SGHVS, CDR2 FQNEAQ. Trimming left V 5 bases short and J 2 bases short, with 13 bases between. CDR3 sequence (DNA): TGTGCCAGCAGCGGTACGGGACAAGCTGGAAACACCATATATTTT. As protein: CASSGTGQAGNTIYF.